This entry concerns a single T cell receptor beta chain. Its antigen is still unknown. Study processing details: Because ImmunoSEQ provided only junction sequences with no quality scores, the filtering differed. Method: immunoSEQ multiplex PCR; TCRdb's copy keeps in-frame clones and lacks some. The V and J calls and the clone size are those of that table, but D and trimming were determined from the DNA. The sample has some 1,400,000 clones; around 95% are singletons. V lost 6 bases and J lost 0, with 9 bases in between. The CDR3 loop spans 14 amino acids. Germline V gene lookup returns CDR1 SNHLY and CDR2 FYNNEI. This sample is drawn from a study of shared clonotypes between healthy human individuals. Study observations and caveats: As a rule, naive subsets had a larger estimated richness than memory subsets.

Healthy HIV-negative adults with no recent acute infections or vaccinations were recruited as donors. Splitting the CD4+ cells yielded a CD45RA+ naive subset and a CD45RA-negative memory subset. The V gene is TRBV2, the J gene TRBJ2-1; D call uncertain. Sequenced material: naive CD4+ T cells sorted from blood. Subset described: CD45RA+ positively selected. The TCR was taken from a man aged 30 to 45 in good health. Here the CDR3 reads CASRSRTSYNEQFF. CDR3 nucleotide sequence: TGTGCCAGCAGAAGTCGAACCTCCTACAATGAGCAGTTCTTC.